This is a list of T cell receptor beta chains from one sample in a study of shared clonotypes between healthy human individuals. The repertoire was sequenced with immunoSEQ multiplex PCR; TCRdb's copy has only in-frame clones and lacks some. This sample carries approximately 1.1 million clones, around three quarters of them seen once, and the ten largest clones take 0.4% to 0.55%. The sample consisted of memory CD4+ T cells from PBMCs. Receptors were obtained from a man between 18 and 35 years old in good health. Some clones in this sample may be carry-over from other donors' samples. CDR3s include the opening cysteine and the closing phenylalanine or tryptophan. A D gene is named only where the DNA matches it firmly. Size is stated for part of the rows, as once, few or many counts, or as a class when the clone is expanded.

CDR3nt,CDR3aa,j_gene,abundance,v_gene,d_gene
TGCAGCGTTGAAGGCCGGGGGGTCGGCTATGGCTACACCTTC,CSVEGRGVGYGYTF,TRBJ1-2,once,TRBV29-1,.
TGCGCCAGCAGCTGGGGGCAGGGGAACGATCAGCCCCAGCATTTT,CASSWGQGNDQPQHF,TRBJ1-5,few,TRBV4-1,.
TGTGCCAGCAGTAGCGTGGGACGGGGAAACACTGAAGCTTTCTTT,CASSSVGRGNTEAFF,TRBJ1-1,.,TRBV28,.
TGTGCCAGCAGCTTAACTTTTGGGCATGGCTACACCTTC,CASSLTFGHGYTF,TRBJ1-2,.,TRBV7-3,.
TGTGCCAGCAGTTTGGCTAGCGGGAGGGGGTACGAGCAGTACTTC,CASSLASGRGYEQYF,TRBJ2-7,.,TRBV27,TRBD2
TGTGCCAGCGGCGGGACTAGCGGGAGGGCCCTTGAGCAGTTCTTC,CASGGTSGRALEQFF,TRBJ2-1,few,TRBV7-2,TRBD2
TGTGCCAGCAGTTACGCGGCGGCAAACTACGAGCAGTACTTC,CASSYAAANYEQYF,TRBJ2-7,.,TRBV6-5,.
TGTGCCAGCAGCTCGGACGGACAGGGTCTCTACGAGCAGTACTTC,CASSSDGQGLYEQYF,TRBJ2-7,.,TRBV7-2,TRBD1
TGCGCCAGCAGCGACCATCTGCCGGGCGGAAACACCATATATTTT,CASSDHLPGGNTIYF,TRBJ1-3,.,TRBV5-1,.
TGTGCCACCAGCAGAGATAACCAAAACACCCAGTACTTC,CATSRDNQNTQYF,TRBJ2-5,.,TRBV15,.
TGTGCCAGCAGCTTAGCGGGAGGGAACAACATTCAGTACTTC,CASSLAGGNNIQYF,TRBJ2-4,.,TRBV7-9,TRBD2
TGTGCCAGCAGTGAGGGGCCTAGCCGAACTTACGAGCAGTACTTC,CASSEGPSRTYEQYF,TRBJ2-7,few,TRBV25-1,.
TGTGCCAGCAGCTTAGCCCGTGCCCAACATGGAGAGACCCAGTACTTC,CASSLARAQHGETQYF,TRBJ2-5,.,TRBV7-2,.
TGTGCCAGCAGTCCCACCACTGAAGCTTTCTTT,CASSPTTEAFF,TRBJ1-1,.,TRBV28,.
TGCAGTCGGAGCGTTGGAAACACCATATATTTT,CSRSVGNTIYF,TRBJ1-3,.,TRBV20-1,.
TGCGCCAGCAGCCATCGCAACAGGGGGACAGGGGCCAACGTCCTGACTTTC,CASSHRNRGTGANVLTF,TRBJ2-6,.,TRBV4-3,TRBD1
TGTGCCAGCAGCTTGGGGGCAGGGAAAGAGACCCAGTACTTC,CASSLGAGKETQYF,TRBJ2-5,.,TRBV5-5,.
TGCGCCAGCAGCCCGAGGACAGGGTTGGAAGTCGATGAGCAGTTCTTC,CASSPRTGLEVDEQFF,TRBJ2-1,.,TRBV5-1,TRBD1
TGCGCCAGCAGCCCGGGGGCTAGCGGCCAAGAGACCCAGTACTTC,CASSPGASGQETQYF,TRBJ2-5,.,TRBV4-1,.
TGTGCCACCAGCAGCGGACTAGCGGGAGGGCTCGAGCAGTACTTC,CATSSGLAGGLEQYF,TRBJ2-7,.,TRBV15,TRBD2
TGTGCCAGCTCACCGGCCCGGACGGCGGTTACTTCAGATACGCAGTATTTT,CASSPARTAVTSDTQYF,TRBJ2-3,once,TRBV18,.
TGCGCCAGCAGCTGGGGACAGGGGTTCCGAGAGACCCAGTACTTC,CASSWGQGFRETQYF,TRBJ2-5,.,TRBV5-1,TRBD1
TGTGCCAGCAGCTTAGGGTTGAGCACAGATACGCAGTATTTT,CASSLGLSTDTQYF,TRBJ2-3,once,TRBV7-2,.
TGTGCCAGCAGCGTGCCCGGGACAGGGGAGAACAGAGATACGCAGTATTTT,CASSVPGTGENRDTQYF,TRBJ2-3,.,TRBV9,TRBD1
TGTGCCAGCAGTGGGTCCCTACTAGCGGGGGGGAAAGAGCAGTTCTTC,CASSGSLLAGGKEQFF,TRBJ2-1,few,TRBV2,TRBD2
TGTGCCAGCAGTAGGGGGGGGTACACTGAAGCTTTCTTT,CASSRGGYTEAFF,TRBJ1-1,.,TRBV6-1,.
TGTGCCAGCAGCTCCGGGATAGCGGGGGAGCAGTACTTC,CASSSGIAGEQYF,TRBJ2-7,.,TRBV11-2,TRBD2
TGCAGCGTGCGTGGACTAGCGGGAGGGGGCCATGAGCAGTTCTTC,CSVRGLAGGGHEQFF,TRBJ2-1,.,TRBV29-1,TRBD2
TGTGCCAGTAGTTTCGACAGGATCAGCGAGCAGTACTTC,CASSFDRISEQYF,TRBJ2-7,.,TRBV19,.
TGTGCCAGCAGCTTAGAGGGGGCGAGTGAAAAACTGTTTTTT,CASSLEGASEKLFF,TRBJ1-4,.,TRBV7-8,TRBD1
TGTGCCAGCAGTGCCTGGACCGGGGCCATCGAAGCTTTCTTT,CASSAWTGAIEAFF,TRBJ1-1,.,TRBV2,.
TGTGCCAGCAGTCCCCTGGGACTAGCGAGTCCGGAGCAGTTCTTC,CASSPLGLASPEQFF,TRBJ2-1,.,TRBV28,TRBD2
TGTGCCAGCAAGATCACAGGGACGGCCACTGAAGCTTTCTTT,CASKITGTATEAFF,TRBJ1-1,.,TRBV2,.
TGCGCCAGCAGCCAAGTCGCGGGGCGCGACTATGGCTACACCTTC,CASSQVAGRDYGYTF,TRBJ1-2,.,TRBV4-3,.
TGCGCCAGCACGCAGGACTACTACGAGCAGTACTTC,CASTQDYYEQYF,TRBJ2-7,.,TRBV5-1,.
TGTGCCAGCAGCCGATATCTAGGCTACGAGCAGTACTTC,CASSRYLGYEQYF,TRBJ2-7,few,TRBV2,.
TGCGCCAGCAGCTTGGAGACTAGTTGGAATGAGCAGTTCTTC,CASSLETSWNEQFF,TRBJ2-1,.,TRBV5-1,.
TGCGCCAGCAGCTTGAGGGGGTTGTACGAGCAGTACTTC,CASSLRGLYEQYF,TRBJ2-7,.,TRBV5-1,.
TGTGCCAGCAGCGCCCAGATAGAGACCCAGTACTTC,CASSAQIETQYF,TRBJ2-5,few,TRBV7-2,.
TGCGCCAGCAGCCAAGTTATTATACAGGCGCCCTACGAGCAGTACTTC,CASSQVIIQAPYEQYF,TRBJ2-7,.,TRBV4-1,.
TGTGCCAGCTCACCCCGCGGGAAAGAGACCCAGTACTTC,CASSPRGKETQYF,TRBJ2-5,.,TRBV18,.
TGTGCCAGTAGTATAGAGGCAGCCAAAGGCCAGCCCCAGCATTTT,CASSIEAAKGQPQHF,TRBJ1-5,few,TRBV19,.
TGTGCCAGCAGCGAGAGAGCCGGGACTCGCTACAATGAGCAGTTCTTC,CASSERAGTRYNEQFF,TRBJ2-1,.,TRBV9,.
TGTGCCAGCACGGGACTAGCGGGCTCCTACGAGCAGTACTTC,CASTGLAGSYEQYF,TRBJ2-7,once,TRBV2,TRBD2
TGTGCCAGCAGTCCCGGCGGGACCCATAATGAGCAGTTCTTC,CASSPGGTHNEQFF,TRBJ2-1,.,TRBV28,.
TGCGCCAGCCGACAAGGCTCGGTTTACGAGCAGTACTTC,CASRQGSVYEQYF,TRBJ2-7,few,TRBV10-1,.
TGTGCCAGCAGCCCCGGGACAGGGAGCGGCTACACCTTC,CASSPGTGSGYTF,TRBJ1-2,.,TRBV2,TRBD1
TGTGCCAGCAGCTTACGTACGATCATGCGGGAGCAGTACTTC,CASSLRTIMREQYF,TRBJ2-7,.,TRBV7-8,.
TGCAGCGTTAAAGGACAGAATGAAAAACTGTTTTTT,CSVKGQNEKLFF,TRBJ1-4,.,TRBV29-1,.
TGTGCCAGCAGCTTCCGGGACAGGGATCACGAGCAGTACTTC,CASSFRDRDHEQYF,TRBJ2-7,.,TRBV11-2,TRBD1
TGTGCCAGCAGCTTAGCCCAGGGTCAGACTCCGGTCTACAATGAGCAGTTCTTC,CASSLAQGQTPVYNEQFF,TRBJ2-1,.,TRBV7-8,.
TGTGCCAGCAGCCCACGGACTAGCTCCGGGGAGACCCAGTACTTC,CASSPRTSSGETQYF,TRBJ2-5,many,TRBV9,TRBD2
TGTGCCACCGTCCCCGGGAAGGGAACCTACGAGCAGTACTTC,CATVPGKGTYEQYF,TRBJ2-7,.,TRBV7-8,.
TGTGCCAGCAGTTTACCAGCGGGAGGATCAGAGACCCAGTACTTC,CASSLPAGGSETQYF,TRBJ2-5,many,TRBV28,TRBD2
TGTGCCAGCAGTTTACAGGGAGTAGAGACCCAGTACTTC,CASSLQGVETQYF,TRBJ2-5,.,TRBV27,.
TGTGCCAGCGTGGGGGACAGGGCCTCCCCCTACACCTTC,CASVGDRASPYTF,TRBJ1-2,.,TRBV28,TRBD1
TGTGCCAGCAGCCCAGGGGTTGGGGATGAAAAACTGTTTTTT,CASSPGVGDEKLFF,TRBJ1-4,.,TRBV7-9,.
TGCGCCAGCAGCCGGGACGGAACTGGGGGAAACACCATATATTTT,CASSRDGTGGNTIYF,TRBJ1-3,.,TRBV5-1,.
TGTGCCAGCAGTGACTCTGTGGAGCGGGAGGAAAAAAACAATGAGCAGTTCTTC,CASSDSVEREEKNNEQFF,TRBJ2-1,few,TRBV6-4,TRBD2
TGTGCCAGCAGTCCAAGAGACAGGGGGCCCTACGAGCAGTACTTC,CASSPRDRGPYEQYF,TRBJ2-7,.,TRBV7-9,TRBD1